This T cell receptor beta chain was found in a study of early T cells in non-severe SARS-CoV-2 infection. In this sample, this clonotype turned up many times. Each CDR3 protein is one row after TCRdb ran MiXCR on the 5' RACE reads. Of about 53,000 distinct CDR3 sequences listed, more than 10% are singletons. The CDR3 is made up of 19 amino acids. With V trimmed by 4 bases and J by 0 bases, 11 bases remained unmatched. Sequences were derived from whole blood, sampled at baseline. This TCR derives from an adult who was a healthcare worker with PCR-confirmed SARS-CoV-2 infection or an uninfected control (not recorded which). The V and J genes are TRBV5-3 and TRBJ2-6; TRBD1 matches at 9 bases. TRBV5-3 is classed as an ORF, of uncertain function. In nucleotides, the CDR3 is TGTGCCAGAAGCACTGCTACCGGGACAGGGACCTCTGGGGCCAACGTCCTGACTTTC. Protein sequence: CARSTATGTGTSGANVLTF.